The following is a TCR beta chain sequence with its context. Germline values: CDR1 PRHDT, CDR2 FYEKMQ (reference sequence). The CDR3 sequence is 14 residues long. The trim removed 4 bases at V and 7 bases at J, leaving 7 bases unmatched. The data were taken from a study of OX40 agonist ivuxolimab in advanced cancers. Study in general: Ivuxolimab is an agonistic anti-OX40 (CD134) antibody, and patients were treated with it.

The assay was immunoSEQ multiplex PCR, and TCRdb's table has in-frame clones only and misses some. The repertoire consists of more than 80,000 clones, with under 95% occurring once and the leading ten covering roughly 2.6%. The material was CD4+ or CD8+ T cells sorted from blood, obtained in a trial of the OX40 agonist ivuxolimab. The chain uses TRBV13 and TRBJ1-2; 9 bases map to TRBD1. The receptor was derived from an adult with an advanced solid tumor such as melanoma, head and neck, liver or kidney cancer. CDR3 coding DNA: TGTGCCAGCAGCTATACAGGGGGCGCGGGTGGCTACACCTTC. This translates into CASSYTGGAGGYTF.